The following is a T cell receptor beta chain sequence with its context. Its specificity is not known. CDR1 LNHNV and CDR2 YYDKDF come from the germline V gene (reference sequence). This CDR3 spans 14 amino acids. Trimming shortened V by 1 base and J by 7 bases, and 10 bases separated the two germline ends. Diagnoses were established using clinical symptoms, serum thyroxine and TRAb, thyroid ultrasound and orbital computed tomography. This specimen belongs to a study of T cells in Graves' hyperthyroidism and ophthalmopathy. Whole-study context: Peripheral blood was drawn at first diagnosis, prior to all treatment.

Amplification of TCR beta CDR3 regions was performed using RNA transcripts as template. Carried out on the TCR CDR3, a first-round RT-PCR used the HTBI primer set. TCRdb called the multiplex PCR reads again in MiXCR, with one record for every CDR3 protein. The sample contains around 690,000 distinct CDR3 sequences, around 21% of which appear only once. Study observations and caveats: Using 13 V-J features, a model discriminated ophthalmopathy from stable hyperthyroidism. Model-based prediction identified ophthalmopathy a median roughly 5.9 months prior to its onset.

This clonotype originated in a man younger than 45 with Graves' ophthalmopathy. The chain joins TRBV15 to TRBJ2-2; D gene unclear. The source material was blood. CDR3 sequence (DNA): TGTGCCACCAGCAGAGTTGGCTTTGGCGGGGAGCTGTTTTTT. It yields the protein CATSRVGFGGELFF.